This TCR beta chain was retrieved from a study of response to subunit inactivated influenza vaccine. With regard to this clonotype: Its specificity is not known.

Study-level results: Few new T cells, the authors suggested, are recruited by each seasonal influenza vaccination.

TCRdb analysed the RT-PCR reads with MiXCR anew, one entry per CDR3 protein. The sample has 550,000 to 800,000 distinct CDR3 sequences, about 15% seen once. V lost 3 bases, J lost 2 bases, and 11 bases lay in between. This CDR3 contains 14 residues. Germline V gene data show CDR1 as DFQATT and CDR2 as SNEGSKA (reference sequence). J is TRBJ1-5 and V is TRBV20-1; D call uncertain. The source of this sequence is a man aged 50-60 years who received an inactivated influenza vaccine. The sample consisted of PBMCs from blood, taken roughly 15 days before vaccination. The CDR3 DNA reads TGCAGTGCTAGGGACCTGGGAGGCAATCAGCCCCAGCATTTT. This sequence encodes CSARDLGGNQPQHF.